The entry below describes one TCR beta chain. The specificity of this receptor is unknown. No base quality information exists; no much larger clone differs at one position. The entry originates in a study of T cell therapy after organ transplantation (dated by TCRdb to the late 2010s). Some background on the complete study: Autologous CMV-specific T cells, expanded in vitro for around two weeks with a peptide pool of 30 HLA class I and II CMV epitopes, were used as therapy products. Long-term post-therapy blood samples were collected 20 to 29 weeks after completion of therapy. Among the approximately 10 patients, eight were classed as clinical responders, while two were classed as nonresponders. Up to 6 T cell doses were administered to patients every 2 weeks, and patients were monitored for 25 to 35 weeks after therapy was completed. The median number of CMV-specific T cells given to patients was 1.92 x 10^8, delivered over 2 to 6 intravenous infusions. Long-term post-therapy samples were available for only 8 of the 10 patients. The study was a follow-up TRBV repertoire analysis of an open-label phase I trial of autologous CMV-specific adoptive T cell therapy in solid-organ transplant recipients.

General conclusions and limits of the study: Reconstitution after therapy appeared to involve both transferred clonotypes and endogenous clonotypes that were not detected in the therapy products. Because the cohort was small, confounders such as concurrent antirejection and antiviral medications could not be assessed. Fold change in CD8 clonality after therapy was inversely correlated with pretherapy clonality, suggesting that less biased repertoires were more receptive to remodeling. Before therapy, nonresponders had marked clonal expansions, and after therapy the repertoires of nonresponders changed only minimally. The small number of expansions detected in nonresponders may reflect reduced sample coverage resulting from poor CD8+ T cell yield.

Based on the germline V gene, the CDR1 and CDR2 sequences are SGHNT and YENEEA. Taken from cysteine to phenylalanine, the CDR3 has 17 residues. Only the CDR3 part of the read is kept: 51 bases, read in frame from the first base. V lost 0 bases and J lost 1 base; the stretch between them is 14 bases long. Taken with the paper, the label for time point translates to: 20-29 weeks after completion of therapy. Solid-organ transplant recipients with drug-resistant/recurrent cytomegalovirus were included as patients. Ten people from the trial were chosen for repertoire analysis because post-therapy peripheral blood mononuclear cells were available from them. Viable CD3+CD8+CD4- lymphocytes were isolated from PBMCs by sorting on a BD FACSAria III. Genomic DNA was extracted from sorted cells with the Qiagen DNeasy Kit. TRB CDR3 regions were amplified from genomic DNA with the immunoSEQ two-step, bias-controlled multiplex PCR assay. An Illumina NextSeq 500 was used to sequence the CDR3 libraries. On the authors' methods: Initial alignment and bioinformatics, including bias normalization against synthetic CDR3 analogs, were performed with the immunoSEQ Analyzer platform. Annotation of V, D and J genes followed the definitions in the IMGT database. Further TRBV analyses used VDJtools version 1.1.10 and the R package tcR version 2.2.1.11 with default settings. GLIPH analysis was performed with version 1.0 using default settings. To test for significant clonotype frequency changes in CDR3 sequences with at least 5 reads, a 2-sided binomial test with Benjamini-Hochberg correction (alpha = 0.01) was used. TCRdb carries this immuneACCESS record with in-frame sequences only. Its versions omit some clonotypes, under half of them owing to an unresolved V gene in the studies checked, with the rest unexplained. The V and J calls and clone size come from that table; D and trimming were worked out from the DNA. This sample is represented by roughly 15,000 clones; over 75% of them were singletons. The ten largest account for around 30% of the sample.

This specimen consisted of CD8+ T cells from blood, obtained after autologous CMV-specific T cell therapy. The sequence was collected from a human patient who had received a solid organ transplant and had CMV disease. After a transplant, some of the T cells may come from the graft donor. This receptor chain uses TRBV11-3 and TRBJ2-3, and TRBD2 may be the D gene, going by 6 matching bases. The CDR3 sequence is CASSLEGWEARTDTQYF. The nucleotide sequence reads TGTGCCAGCAGCTTAGAGGGGTGGGAGGCCCGCACAGATACGCAGTATTTT. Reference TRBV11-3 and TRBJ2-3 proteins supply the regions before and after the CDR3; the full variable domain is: EAGVVQSPRYKIIEKKQPVAFWCNPISGHNTLYWYLQNLGQGPELLIRYENEEAVDDSQLPKDRFSAERLKGVDSTLKIQPAELGDSAVYLCASSLEGWEARTDTQYFGPGTRLTVL.